This T cell receptor (beta chain) was identified in a study of blood T cell repertoires in COVID-19. Study information: Samples taken during acute and convalescent COVID-19 were collected in the United States, Italy and Spain.

In the authors' methods: Cell counts per sample came from amplifying reference gene primers. Data came from immunoSEQ multiplex PCR; TCRdb stores just in-frame clones and leaves some out. V and J calls and clone size are as listed in that table; D and trimming were resolved from the DNA. The sample gives 35,000 to 45,000 clones, approximately 91% of which show up once; approximately 12% is in the top ten. CDR3 length: 13 amino acids. V lost 9 bases and J lost 4; bases outside the gene matches: 6. Germline V gene sequence: CDR1 MNHEY, CDR2 SMNVEV (reference sequence). V usage is TRBV27 and J usage is TRBJ1-1; 9 nucleotides line up with TRBD1. This sequence originates from a man aged 60 to 69 with active COVID-19. Sequenced input: peripheral blood. DNA of the CDR3: TGTGCCAGTGGTGGACAGGGGTTCACTGAAGCTTTCTTT. Its protein product is CASGGQGFTEAFF.